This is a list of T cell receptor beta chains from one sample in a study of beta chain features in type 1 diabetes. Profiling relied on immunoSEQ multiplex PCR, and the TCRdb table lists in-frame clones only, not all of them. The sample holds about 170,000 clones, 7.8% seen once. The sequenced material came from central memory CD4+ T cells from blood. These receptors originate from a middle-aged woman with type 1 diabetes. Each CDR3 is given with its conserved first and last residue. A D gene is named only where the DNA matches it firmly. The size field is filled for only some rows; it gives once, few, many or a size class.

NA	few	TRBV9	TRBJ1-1	CASSVGAGLATEAFF	TGTGCCAGCAGCGTTGGGGCAGGGCTTGCCACTGAAGCTTTCTTT
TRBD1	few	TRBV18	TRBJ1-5	CASSPGQAISNQPQHF	TGTGCCAGCTCACCTGGACAGGCCATTAGCAATCAGCCCCAGCATTTT
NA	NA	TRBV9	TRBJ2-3	CASSVGVGGTDTQYF	TGTGCCAGCAGCGTAGGAGTGGGAGGCACAGATACGCAGTATTTT
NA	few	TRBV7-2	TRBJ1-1	CASSPYRVNTEAFF	TGTGCCAGCAGCCCGTACAGGGTAAACACTGAAGCTTTCTTT
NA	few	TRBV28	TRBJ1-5	CASSLLTRVYSNQPQHF	TGTGCCAGCAGCCTGCTAACCAGGGTCTATAGCAATCAGCCCCAGCATTTT
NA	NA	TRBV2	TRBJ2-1	CASSPVYEQFF	TGTGCCAGCAGCCCGGTGTATGAGCAGTTCTTC
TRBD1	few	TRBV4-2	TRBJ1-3	CASSQAAGQGFRRGGNTIYF	TGTGCCAGCAGCCAAGCGGCCGGACAGGGCTTTCGGAGAGGCGGAAACACCATATATTTT
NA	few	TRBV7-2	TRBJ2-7	CASSLGSQAGQYF	TGTGCCAGCAGCTTAGGGTCGCAGGCCGGGCAGTACTTC
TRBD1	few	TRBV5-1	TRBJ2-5	CASSSTGGPETQYF	TGCGCCAGCAGCTCGACAGGGGGTCCAGAGACCCAGTACTTC
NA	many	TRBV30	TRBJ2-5	CAWNREQETQYF	TGTGCCTGGAACCGGGAGCAGGAGACCCAGTACTTC